This entry concerns a single TCR beta chain. The antigen it binds to is not known. No much larger clonotype is one base removed from it; base qualities were not supplied. The CDR3, from cysteine to phenylalanine, totals 13 residues. Only the CDR3 region is kept as DNA, spanning 39 bases read in frame from base 1. From the germline V gene, CDR1 is SGHTA and CDR2 is FQGNSA. The trim is 6 bases for V and 7 bases for J, with a gap of 12 bases between the germline ends. These data are taken from a study of CD8 T cells in Susac syndrome (dated by TCRdb to about 2019). Concerning the study at large: The study used repertoire sequencing to test whether antigen drove CD8+ T cell activation and differentiation in Susac syndrome.

RNA was extracted using the RNeasy kit, and about 0.5 to 1 microgram was reverse transcribed with random hexamers. The immunoSEQ multiplex PCR assay, which covers 54 Vbeta and 13 Jbeta segments, was used to amplify TCR beta CDR3 regions. PCR amplification bias was corrected by using a synthetic template baseline for primer optimization and computational correction. The original pipeline was this. Reads were annotated to V, D and J genes per IMGT and analyzed with immunoSEQ Analyzer, keeping only productive sequences. Clonality was computed as one minus Shannon entropy normalized by log2 of the number of productive unique sequences. For each patient and control, public and private clones were evaluated among the 100 most prevalent clones. Clones were defined as Susac-specific when absent from the healthy and MS cohorts, from over 950 published viral clones and from other ImmuneACCESS disease sequences. TCRdb's own reprocessing of the public reads used fastp at Q25 and MiXCR and kept productive beta chains. Duplicate CDR3 protein sequences are folded into a single record with the most common DNA and genes. The V and J calls here are based on TCRdb, not the publication. The sample profile shows about 110,000 distinct CDR3 sequences; roughly 95% of them were found once. The ten largest clones capture more than 0.08% of the sample.

On the study overall, not on this receptor specifically: The study acknowledged that relatively few individuals were included in the TCR sequencing and HLA analysis.

Peripheral blood CD8+ and CD4+ T cells from healthy donors, Susac syndrome patients and multiple sclerosis patients were profiled by high-throughput TCR beta sequencing. Healthy donors were age- and sex-matched controls. Bulk CD8+ and CD4+ T cells were purified by magnetic negative isolation, whereas CD8+ TEMRA cells were enriched by FACS. Blood was drawn into EDTA tubes, processed within 24 hours, and PBMCs were isolated by density gradient centrifugation. PBMCs intended for TCR sequencing were cryopreserved in liquid nitrogen and were subsequently thawed in a 37 degrees C water bath. The sorted or isolated CD4+, CD8+ and CD8+ TEMRA cells reached a purity of at least 90%.

Rearrangement joined TRBV7-2 to TRBJ2-2; no D gene call is confident. The source is a human donor in good health. Sequenced input: CD4+ T cells from PBMCs. The DNA sequence follows: TGTGCCAGCAGGGGGTCCACGGGCGGGGAGCTGTTTTTT. The encoded protein is CASRGSTGGELFF.